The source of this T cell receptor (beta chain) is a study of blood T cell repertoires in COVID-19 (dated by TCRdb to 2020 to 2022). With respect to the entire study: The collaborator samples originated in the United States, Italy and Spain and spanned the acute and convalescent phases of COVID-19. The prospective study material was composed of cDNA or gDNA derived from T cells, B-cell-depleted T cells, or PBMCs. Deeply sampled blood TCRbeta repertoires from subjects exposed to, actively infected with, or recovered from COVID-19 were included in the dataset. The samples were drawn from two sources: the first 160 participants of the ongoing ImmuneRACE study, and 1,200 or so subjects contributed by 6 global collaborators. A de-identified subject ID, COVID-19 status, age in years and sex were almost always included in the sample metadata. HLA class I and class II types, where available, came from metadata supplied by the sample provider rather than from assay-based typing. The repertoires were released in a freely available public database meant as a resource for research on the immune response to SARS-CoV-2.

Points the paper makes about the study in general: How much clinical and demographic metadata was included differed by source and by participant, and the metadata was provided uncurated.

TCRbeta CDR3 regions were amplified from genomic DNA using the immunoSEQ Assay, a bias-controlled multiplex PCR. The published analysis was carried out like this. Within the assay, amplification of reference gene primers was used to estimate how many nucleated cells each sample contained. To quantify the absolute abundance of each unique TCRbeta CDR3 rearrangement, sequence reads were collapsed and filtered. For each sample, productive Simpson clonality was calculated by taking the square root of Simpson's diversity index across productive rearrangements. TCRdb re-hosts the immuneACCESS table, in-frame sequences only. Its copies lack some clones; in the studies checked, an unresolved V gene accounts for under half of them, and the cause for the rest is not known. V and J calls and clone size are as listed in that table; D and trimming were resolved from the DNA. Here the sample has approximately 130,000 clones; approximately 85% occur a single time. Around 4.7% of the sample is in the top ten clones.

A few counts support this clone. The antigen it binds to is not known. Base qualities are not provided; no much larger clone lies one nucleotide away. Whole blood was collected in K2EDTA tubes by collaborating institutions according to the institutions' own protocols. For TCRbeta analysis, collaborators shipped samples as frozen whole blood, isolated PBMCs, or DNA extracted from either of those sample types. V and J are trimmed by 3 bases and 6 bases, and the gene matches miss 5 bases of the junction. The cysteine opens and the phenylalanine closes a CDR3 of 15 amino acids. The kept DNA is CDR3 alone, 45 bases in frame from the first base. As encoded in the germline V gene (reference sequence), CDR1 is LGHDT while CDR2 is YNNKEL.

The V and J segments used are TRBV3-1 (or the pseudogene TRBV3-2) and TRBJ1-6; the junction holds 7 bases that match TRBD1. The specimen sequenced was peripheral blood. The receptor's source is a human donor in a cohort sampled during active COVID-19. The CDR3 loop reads CASSQNRDSNSPLHF. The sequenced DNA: TGTGCCAGCAGCCAGAACCGGGACAGTAATTCACCCCTCCACTTT.